A single sample gave rise to the 4 T cell receptor beta chains below, sequenced in a study of CD8+ T cells in alopecia areata. Following RNA extraction, reverse transcription yielded cDNA that acted as the sequencing template. The repertoire was sequenced with immunoSEQ multiplex PCR; TCRdb's copy has only in-frame clones and lacks some. The sample includes fewer than 110,000 clones, 45% to 60% seen only once; the top ten take around 10%. Sample: CD4+ T cells sorted from blood. The receptors originated from a human donor in good health.

This clone was seen a few times. V and J are TRBV5-8 and TRBJ1-6; TRBD1 matches at 7 bases. Losses at the gene ends were 2 bases for V and 11 bases for J; bases not matched to a gene: 10. The length of the CDR3 is 15 residues. CDR1 and CDR2 (germline): SGHTS, YDEGEE. The chain's CDR3 is CASSFDRAVMAPLHF. Written as DNA, the CDR3 is TGTGCCAGCAGCTTCGACAGGGCTGTGATGGCACCCCTCCACTTT. Full variable domain (remainder filled in from reference TRBV5-8 and TRBJ1-6): EAGVTQSPTHLIKTRGQQATLRCSPISGHTSVYWYQQALGLGLQFLLWYDEGEERNRGNFPPRFSGRQFPNYSSELNVNALELEDSALYLCASSFDRAVMAPLHFGNGTRLTVT.

The rearrangement uses TRBV7-9 and TRBJ1-1, with D perhaps TRBD1 (6 bases). Trimming stripped 5 bases from V and 4 bases from J, with 17 bases between. Per the germline V gene, CDR1 is SEHNR and CDR2 is FQNEAQ (reference sequence). The CDR3 consists of 15 residues. CDR3 protein: CASSAIYTGITEAFF. CDR3 DNA: TGTGCCAGCAGCGCCATCTACACAGGGATCACTGAAGCTTTCTTT. The full variable domain, in which reference TRBV7-9 and TRBJ1-1 provide the parts outside the CDR3, is DTGVSQNPRHKITKRGQNVTFRCDPISEHNRLYWYRQTLGQGPEFLTYFQNEAQLEKSRLLSDRFSAERPKGSFSTLEIQRTEQGDSAMYLCASSAIYTGITEAFFGQGTRLTVV.

The chain is built from TRBV11-2 and TRBJ2-7; perhaps TRBD2 as D (5 bases). The germline V gene encodes CDR1 SGHAT and CDR2 FQNNGV. The CDR3 spans 12 residues. The V gene lost 5 bases and the J gene lost 2 bases, with 7 bases spanning the gap. Here the CDR3 reads CASSRGTYEQYF. CDR3 coding DNA: TGTGCCAGCAGCCGGGGTACCTACGAGCAGTACTTC.

The chain recombines TRBV11-2 with TRBJ2-4; D gene unclear. There are 15 residues in the CDR3. Germline V gene lookup returns CDR1 SGHAT and CDR2 FQNNGV. V was pared by 5 bases and J by 0 bases, with 11 bases between. CDR3 sequence reads: CASSNPSVAKNIQYF. CDR3 bases: TGTGCCAGCAGCAACCCCTCCGTAGCCAAAAACATTCAGTACTTC.